This T cell receptor beta chain is from a study of T cells in Graves' hyperthyroidism and ophthalmopathy (dated by TCRdb to between 2018 and 2021). Describing the broader study: Peripheral blood was collected at initial diagnosis, before any treatment. To identify distinguishing TCR V-J signatures, a discovery cohort of around 100 patients was used, comprising some 43 with Graves' ophthalmopathy and around 57 with stable Graves' hyperthyroidism. Whether ophthalmopathy could be predicted prospectively was tested in an independent validation cohort made up of under 20 hyperthyroidism patients plus 17 patients who later progressed to ophthalmopathy. The approximately 100 discovery patients were divided at random into training and test sets in a 7:3 ratio. The study also compared thyroid tissue and blood T-cell repertoires from 6 or 7 Graves' hyperthyroidism patients. Once sampling was done, hyperthyroidism patients were given methimazole at a starting dose of 30 mg daily, whereas ophthalmopathy patients were given high-dose intravenous methylprednisolone. According to the paper, TCR Vbeta CDR3 sequencing was carried out on 135 peripheral blood samples, which came from 40 to 45 ophthalmopathy, 75 or so hyperthyroidism and some 17 progressor patients.

What the work shows at the level of the full study, not this receptor alone: A 13 V-J signature model separated ophthalmopathy from stable hyperthyroidism, with nearly 90% sensitivity and around 84% specificity in cross-validation and 80%/75% in testing. Most expanded thyroid clonotypes (frequency above 0.001) were also found in blood, which suggests that blood repertoires may mirror thyroid immune responses. In validation, progression to ophthalmopathy was predicted by the model with around 70% sensitivity and 72.22% specificity, a median of approximately 7.1 months before onset. No statistical method was used to set the sample size in advance, and investigators knew the group allocation.

The TCR beta CDR3 regions were amplified from the RNA transcripts. The TCR CDR3 was subjected to a first round of RT-PCR using the HTBI primer set and the Qiagen OneStep RT-PCR kit. Libraries were constructed in a second round of multiplex PCR, after which size selection and purification were performed. Libraries were sequenced paired-end with 100 bp reads on an Illumina HiSeq2000. From the authors' description of their analysis: SOAPnuke was used to process the raw data, throwing out any read that contained adapters or uncalled bases, had a mean Phred below 15, or lacked an exact constant-primer or identifier match. High-quality paired reads were merged with COPE v1.2.5, and unique nucleotide sequences were defined as clonotypes. Clonotypes were aligned to IMGT TRBV, TRBD and TRBJ reference segments using MiTCR v1.1. The analysis included only V-J combinations with a frequency above 0.0001, which together covered over 98% of the repertoires. A TCS score was defined as the ratio of F50 (clonal expansion) to E x V (chaos), with BLOSUM62-based TCRdist applied between CDR3 peptides within each V-J. Welch's t-statistics and random forest reduced around 550 V-J features to around 14, which were used in a naive Bayes classifier (R e1071). TCRdb cleaned the public reads at Q25 with fastp, built clones with MiXCR and kept in-frame beta chains. Merged by CDR3 protein, the rows form single entries marked with the most common genes and DNA. The V and J calls here are based on TCRdb, not the publication. The sample table contains about 460,000 distinct CDR3 sequences; only one count was recorded for less than 25% of them. 49% of the sample lies in the top ten.

Details on this clonotype: No cognate antigen has been identified for it. Base qualities are not recorded, but no much larger clone differs from it by a single base.

Moderately to severely active disease, a Clinical Activity Score of at least 3, a NOSPECS grade of at least 4, and a duration under 3 months were present in ophthalmopathy patients. Patients with uncontrolled infections, other autoimmune diseases, pregnancy or lactation were excluded. Clinical symptoms, serum thyroxine and TRAb, thyroid ultrasound, and orbital computed tomography formed the basis for the diagnoses. PBMCs were isolated from 7.5 to 10 ml of fresh peripheral blood by Ficoll-Paque density gradient centrifugation. Total RNA was extracted with Trizol reagent, and quality was checked on an Agilent 2100 Bioanalyzer. The clonotype was recovered from a woman in her seventies with Graves' ophthalmopathy. The sample consisted of blood.

The nucleotides are TGTGCCAGCAGTGAACTGGGACAGGGCGGCGTGGCCGGGGAGCTGTTTTTT. The resulting protein is CASSELGQGGVAGELFF. The rearrangement joined TRBV6-1 to TRBJ2-2, and TRBD1 aligns with 9 junction nucleotides. Looking up the germline V gene yields CDR1 MNHNS and CDR2 SASEGT. From the cysteine through the phenylalanine, the CDR3 covers 17 amino acids. The CDR3 DNA has 51 bases and is translated from base 1. Unmatched junction bases come to 10, with V trimmed by 2 bases and J by 6 bases.